A selection of T cell receptor beta chains follows, all from one sample in a study of blood T cell repertoires in COVID-19. Sequenced by immunoSEQ multiplex PCR; TCRdb stores in-frame clones only, minus some. The table lists 400,000 to 550,000 clones, roughly 85% of them singletons. Sequenced material: PBMCs or T cells enriched from blood (not recorded which). These TCRs come from a woman aged 18-29 years with acute COVID-19. Each CDR3 is given with its conserved first and last residue. A D gene is named only where the DNA matches it firmly. The size of a clone is reported for some rows only, either as once, few or many, or as a class for expanded clones.

CSVEVEGQGPFETQYF TGCAGCGTTGAAGTCGAAGGGCAGGGGCCGTTCGAGACCCAGTACTTC TRBV29-1 16 - TRBJ2-5 -
CASSRDGLGKLFF TGTGCCAGCAGTCGGGATGGGTTGGGGAAACTGTTTTTT TRBV6-5 13 - TRBJ1-4 -
CASSYSPSGHTDTQYF TGTGCCAGCAGTTACTCGCCTAGCGGACACACAGATACGCAGTATTTT TRBV6-5 16 few TRBJ2-3 TRBD2
CASSQDLLGARSSYNSPLHF TGCGCCAGCAGCCAAGATCTTTTGGGCGCCCGAAGCTCCTATAATTCACCCCTCCACTTT TRBV4-1 20 - TRBJ1-6 -
CASSDHNYGYTF TGTGCCAGCAGTGACCATAACTATGGCTACACCTTC TRBV25-1 12 many TRBJ1-2 -
CASSQGQGGYTF TGTGCCAGCAGCCAGGGACAGGGAGGCTACACCTTC TRBV7-2 12 many TRBJ1-2 TRBD1
CASSDRGGKGQETQYF TGTGCCAGCAGTGATAGAGGGGGAAAGGGGCAAGAGACCCAGTACTTC TRBV2 16 - TRBJ2-5 -
CASQTGAAAGANVLTF TGCGCCAGCCAGACAGGGGCGGCGGCTGGGGCCAACGTCCTGACTTTC TRBV5-1 16 - TRBJ2-6 TRBD1
CSVEGRFSYNEQFF TGCAGCGTTGAAGGGCGGTTCTCCTACAATGAGCAGTTCTTC TRBV29-1 14 - TRBJ2-1 -
CASSLRDSSYNEQFF TGCGCCAGCAGCTTGAGGGACAGCTCCTACAATGAGCAGTTCTTC TRBV5-1 15 - TRBJ2-1 TRBD1
CATSDATSITDTQYF TGTGCCACCAGTGACGCGACATCAATTACAGATACGCAGTATTTT TRBV24-1 15 - TRBJ2-3 -
CASSWGQLGDGYTF TGTGCCAGCAGCTGGGGACAGCTGGGGGATGGCTACACCTTC TRBV7-9 14 - TRBJ1-2 TRBD1
CASSISSGNTIYF TGTGCCAGTAGTATTAGCTCTGGAAACACCATATATTTT TRBV19 13 - TRBJ1-3 -
CASSPGDMIYEQYF TGTGCCAGCTCACCTGGGGACATGATCTACGAGCAGTACTTC TRBV18 14 - TRBJ2-7 -
CASSYVRSRNEKLFF TGTGCCAGCAGTTACGTGCGATCAAGAAATGAAAAACTGTTTTTT TRBV6-5 15 - TRBJ1-4 -
CASSLVPGQGTGEKLFF TGTGCCAGCAGTCTAGTCCCGGGACAGGGTACGGGTGAAAAACTGTTTTTT TRBV27 17 - TRBJ1-4 TRBD1
CASSLSAGGARNYGYTF TGTGCCAGCAGTTTAAGTGCAGGGGGCGCGCGTAACTATGGCTACACCTTC TRBV27 17 - TRBJ1-2 TRBD1
CASSLKVATEGNTEAFF TGTGCCAGCAGCTTAAAAGTGGCTACAGAAGGGAACACTGAAGCTTTCTTT TRBV7-2 17 - TRBJ1-1 -
CASSRGGQGFTDTQYF TGTGCCAGCAGCCGAGGGGGACAGGGGTTCACAGATACGCAGTATTTT TRBV3-1/TRBV3-2 16 - TRBJ2-3 TRBD1
CASSEAGWTNEKLFF TGTGCCAGCAGTGAAGCAGGGTGGACTAATGAAAAACTGTTTTTT TRBV25-1 15 - TRBJ1-4 -
CASSYPGGTAKETQYF TGTGCCAGCAGTTACCCGGGGGGAACGGCAAAAGAGACCCAGTACTTC TRBV6-7 16 - TRBJ2-5 TRBD2
CASSLGQQAFF TGTGCCAGCAGCTTAGGACAGCAAGCTTTCTTT TRBV7-8 11 few TRBJ1-1 -
CASSPKGRQDLNYGYTF TGTGCCAGCTCACCCAAGGGCAGACAGGATCTTAACTATGGCTACACCTTC TRBV18 17 few TRBJ1-2 -
CARTDFANQPQHF TGCGCCAGAACAGATTTTGCAAATCAGCCCCAGCATTTT TRBV5-1 13 once TRBJ1-5 -
CASSLPTGGTGELFF TGTGCCAGCAGTCTACCCACAGGGGGAACCGGGGAGCTGTTTTTT TRBV13 15 - TRBJ2-2 TRBD1
CASSLLAGGYNEQFF TGTGCCAGCAGCCTACTAGCGGGGGGATACAATGAGCAGTTCTTC TRBV9 15 - TRBJ2-1 TRBD2
CASSLGSGSGYNEQFF TGTGCCAGCAGCTTAGGCAGCGGGAGTGGCTACAATGAGCAGTTCTTC TRBV7-9 16 - TRBJ2-1 TRBD2
CAISESRGGNTEAFF TGTGCCATCAGTGAGTCTAGGGGAGGTAACACTGAAGCTTTCTTT TRBV10-3 15 - TRBJ1-1 -
CATSVAGTGGSTGELFF TGTGCCACCAGTGTCGCCGGGACAGGGGGGTCGACCGGGGAGCTGTTTTTT TRBV24-1 17 - TRBJ2-2 TRBD1
CASSLVGTGGTNEKLFF TGTGCCAGCAGCTTAGTCGGGACAGGGGGGACTAATGAAAAACTGTTTTTT TRBV7-9 17 - TRBJ1-4 TRBD1
CASSSRLAGNTGELFF TGTGCCAGCAGCTCCCGACTAGCGGGGAACACCGGGGAGCTGTTTTTT TRBV7-9 16 - TRBJ2-2 TRBD2
CASSPSGQGGYTF TGTGCCAGCTCACCGTCGGGACAGGGGGGCTACACCTTC TRBV18 13 - TRBJ1-2 TRBD1
CASSSRGGTEAFF TGTGCCAGCAGCTCCCGGGGGGGAACTGAAGCTTTCTTT TRBV7-9 13 - TRBJ1-1 -
CASRPGLAGREYF TGTGCCAGCAGACCGGGACTAGCGGGAAGGGAGTACTTC TRBV7-8 13 once TRBJ2-7 TRBD2
CATSGTASTDTQYF TGTGCCACCTCCGGGACAGCCTCCACAGATACGCAGTATTTT TRBV24-1 14 - TRBJ2-3 TRBD1
CASSPSGSPPNEQFF TGTGCCAGCAGTCCTAGCGGGAGTCCCCCCAATGAGCAGTTCTTC TRBV28 15 - TRBJ2-1 TRBD2
CASSQQRLRTEAFF TGTGCCAGCAGTCAGCAGAGACTGAGAACTGAAGCTTTCTTT TRBV27 14 - TRBJ1-1 -
CASSPESGGLYNEQFF TGTGCCAGCAGCCCAGAAAGCGGGGGGCTCTACAATGAGCAGTTCTTC TRBV6-4 16 - TRBJ2-1 TRBD2
CASQNRGPYNEQFF TGTGCCAGCCAAAACAGGGGGCCCTACAATGAGCAGTTCTTC TRBV5-6 14 once TRBJ2-1 TRBD1